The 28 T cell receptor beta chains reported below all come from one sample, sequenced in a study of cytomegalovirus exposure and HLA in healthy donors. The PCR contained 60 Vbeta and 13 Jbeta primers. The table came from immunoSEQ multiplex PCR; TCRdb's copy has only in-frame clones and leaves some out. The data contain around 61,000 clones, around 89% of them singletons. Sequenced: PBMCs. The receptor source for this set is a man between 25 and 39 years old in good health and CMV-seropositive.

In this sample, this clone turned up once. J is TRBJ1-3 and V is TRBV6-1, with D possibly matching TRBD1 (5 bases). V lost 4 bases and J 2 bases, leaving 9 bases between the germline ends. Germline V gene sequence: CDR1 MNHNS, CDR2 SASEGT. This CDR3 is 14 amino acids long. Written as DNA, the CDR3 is TGTGCCAGCAGTGCCTCGACAGCTGGAAACACCATATATTTT. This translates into CASSASTAGNTIYF.

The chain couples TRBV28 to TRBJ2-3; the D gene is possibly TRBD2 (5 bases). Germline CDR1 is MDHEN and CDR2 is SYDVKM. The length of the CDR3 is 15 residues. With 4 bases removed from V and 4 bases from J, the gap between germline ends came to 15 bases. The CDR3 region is CASSSEGFGSDTQYF. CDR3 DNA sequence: TGTGCCAGCAGTTCCGAGGGATTCGGGTCAGATACGCAGTATTTT.

The CDR3: CASSFGGINPYNEQFF. CDR3 in DNA: TGTGCCAGCAGTTTTGGCGGGATCAACCCCTACAATGAGCAGTTCTTC. The V and J genes are TRBV28 and TRBJ2-1, with D possibly matching TRBD2 (6 bases). CDR1 MDHEN and CDR2 SYDVKM come from the germline V gene. This CDR3 spans 16 amino acids. V lost 3 bases, J lost 2 bases, and 14 bases lay in between.

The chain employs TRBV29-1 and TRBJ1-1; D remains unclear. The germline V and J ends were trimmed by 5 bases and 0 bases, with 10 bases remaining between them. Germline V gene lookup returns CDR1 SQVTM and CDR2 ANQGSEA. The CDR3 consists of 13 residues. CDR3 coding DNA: TGCAGCGTTACCATTGACTTGAACACTGAAGCTTTCTTT. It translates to CSVTIDLNTEAFF.

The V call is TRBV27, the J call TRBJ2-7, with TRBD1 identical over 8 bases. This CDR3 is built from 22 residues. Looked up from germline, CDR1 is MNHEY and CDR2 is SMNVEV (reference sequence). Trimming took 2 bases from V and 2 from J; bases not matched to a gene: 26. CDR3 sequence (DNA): TGTGCCAGCAGTTTAATGATTCCCCGCAGGGGGCTCGCGCTGGAAACTCCCTACGAGCAGTACTTC. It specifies CASSLMIPRRGLALETPYEQYF.

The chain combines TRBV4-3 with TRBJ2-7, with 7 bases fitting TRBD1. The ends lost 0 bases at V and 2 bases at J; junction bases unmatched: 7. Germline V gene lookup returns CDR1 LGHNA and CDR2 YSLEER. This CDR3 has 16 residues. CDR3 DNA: TGCGCCAGCAGCCAAGATATTACAGGGGTTACCTACGAGCAGTACTTC. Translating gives CASSQDITGVTYEQYF.

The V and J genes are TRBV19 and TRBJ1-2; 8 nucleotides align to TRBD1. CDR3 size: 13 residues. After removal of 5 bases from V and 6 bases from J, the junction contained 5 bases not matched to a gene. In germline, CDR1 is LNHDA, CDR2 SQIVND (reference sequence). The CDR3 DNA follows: TGTGCCAGTAGTCCATGGGGACAGGATGGCTACACCTTC. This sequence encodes CASSPWGQDGYTF.

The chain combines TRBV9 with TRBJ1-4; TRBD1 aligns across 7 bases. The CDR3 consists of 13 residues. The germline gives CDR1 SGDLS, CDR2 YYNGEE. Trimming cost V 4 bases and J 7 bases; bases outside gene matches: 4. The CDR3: CASSKGAAEKLFF. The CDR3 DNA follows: TGTGCCAGCAGCAAGGGGGCGGCTGAAAAACTGTTTTTT. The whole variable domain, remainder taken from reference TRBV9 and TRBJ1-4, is DSGVTQTPKHLITATGQRVTLRCSPRSGDLSVYWYQQSLDQGLQFLIQYYNGEERAKGNILERFSAQQFPDLHSELNLSSLELGDSALYFCASSKGAAEKLFFGSGTQLSVL.

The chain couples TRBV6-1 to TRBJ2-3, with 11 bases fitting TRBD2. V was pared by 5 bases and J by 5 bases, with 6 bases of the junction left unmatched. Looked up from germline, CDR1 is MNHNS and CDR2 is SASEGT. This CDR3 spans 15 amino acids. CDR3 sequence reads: CASSPLGTSGDTQYF. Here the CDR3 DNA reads TGTGCCAGCAGTCCCCTAGGGACTAGCGGAGATACGCAGTATTTT.

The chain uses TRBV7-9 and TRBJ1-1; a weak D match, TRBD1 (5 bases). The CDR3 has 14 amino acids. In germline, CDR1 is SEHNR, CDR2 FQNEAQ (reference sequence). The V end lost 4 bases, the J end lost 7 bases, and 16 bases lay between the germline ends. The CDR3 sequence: CASSSQRRGFEAFF. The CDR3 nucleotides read TGTGCCAGCAGCTCTCAACGGCGGGGGTTTGAAGCTTTCTTT.

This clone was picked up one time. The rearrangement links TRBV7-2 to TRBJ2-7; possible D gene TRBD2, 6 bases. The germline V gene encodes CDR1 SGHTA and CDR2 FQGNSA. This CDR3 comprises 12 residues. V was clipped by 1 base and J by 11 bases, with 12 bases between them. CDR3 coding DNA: TGTGCCAGCAGCTTAGGGGTTGGAGGGGAGTACTTC. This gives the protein CASSLGVGGEYF. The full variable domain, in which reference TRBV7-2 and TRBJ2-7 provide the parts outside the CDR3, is GAGVSQSPSNKVTEKGKDVELRCDPISGHTALYWYRQSLGQGLEFLIYFQGNSAPDKSGLPSDRFSAERTGGSVSTLTIQRTQQEDSAVYLCASSLGVGGEYFGPGTRLTVT.

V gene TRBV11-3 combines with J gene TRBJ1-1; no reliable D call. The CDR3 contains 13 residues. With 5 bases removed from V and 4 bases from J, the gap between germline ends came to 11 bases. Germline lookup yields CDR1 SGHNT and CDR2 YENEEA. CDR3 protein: CASSTPVFTEAFF. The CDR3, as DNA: TGTGCCAGCAGCACCCCAGTTTTCACTGAAGCTTTCTTT. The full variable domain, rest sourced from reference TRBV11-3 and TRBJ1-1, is EAGVVQSPRYKIIEKKQPVAFWCNPISGHNTLYWYLQNLGQGPELLIRYENEEAVDDSQLPKDRFSAERLKGVDSTLKIQPAELGDSAVYLCASSTPVFTEAFFGQGTRLTVV.

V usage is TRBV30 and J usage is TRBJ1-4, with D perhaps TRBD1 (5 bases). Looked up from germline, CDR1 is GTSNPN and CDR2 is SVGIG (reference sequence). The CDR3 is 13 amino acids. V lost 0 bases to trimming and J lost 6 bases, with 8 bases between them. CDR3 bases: TGTGCCTGGAGTGTGGGGGGTCATGAAAAACTGTTTTTT. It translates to CAWSVGGHEKLFF. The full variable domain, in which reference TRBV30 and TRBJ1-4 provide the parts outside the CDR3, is SQTIHQWPATLVQPVGSPLSLECTVEGTSNPNLYWYRQAAGRGLQLLFYSVGIGQISSEVPQNLSASRPQDRQFILSSKKLLLSDSGFYLCAWSVGGHEKLFFGSGTQLSVL.

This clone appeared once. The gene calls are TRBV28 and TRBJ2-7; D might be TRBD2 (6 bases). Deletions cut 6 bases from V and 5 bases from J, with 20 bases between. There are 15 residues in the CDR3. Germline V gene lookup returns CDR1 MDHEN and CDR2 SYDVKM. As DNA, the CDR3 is TGTGCCAGCAGCTTGATTGGGCGGGAATTTAACGAGCAGTACTTC. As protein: CASSLIGREFNEQYF.

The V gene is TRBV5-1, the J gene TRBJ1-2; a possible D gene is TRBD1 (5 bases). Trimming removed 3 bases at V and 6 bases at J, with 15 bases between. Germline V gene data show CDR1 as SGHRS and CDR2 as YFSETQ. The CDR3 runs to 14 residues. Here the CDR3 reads CASSSGGSSNGYTF. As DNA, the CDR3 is TGCGCCAGCAGCTCCGGGGGGTCCTCAAATGGCTACACCTTC.

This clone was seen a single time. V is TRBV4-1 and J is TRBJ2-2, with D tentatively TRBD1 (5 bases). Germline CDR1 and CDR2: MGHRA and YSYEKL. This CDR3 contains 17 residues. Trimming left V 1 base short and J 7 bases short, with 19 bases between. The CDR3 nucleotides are TGCGCCAGCAGCCAAGCCGGAGCAGGGATCATGTACGGGGAGCTGTTTTTT. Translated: CASSQAGAGIMYGELFF.

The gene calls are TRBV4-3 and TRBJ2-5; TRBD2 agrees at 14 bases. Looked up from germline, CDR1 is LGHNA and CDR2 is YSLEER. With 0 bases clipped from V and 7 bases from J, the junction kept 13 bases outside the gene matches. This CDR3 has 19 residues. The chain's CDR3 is CASSQDPRGLAGVGGTQYF. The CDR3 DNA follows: TGCGCCAGCAGCCAAGACCCCCGGGGACTAGCGGGAGTAGGAGGGACCCAGTACTTC.

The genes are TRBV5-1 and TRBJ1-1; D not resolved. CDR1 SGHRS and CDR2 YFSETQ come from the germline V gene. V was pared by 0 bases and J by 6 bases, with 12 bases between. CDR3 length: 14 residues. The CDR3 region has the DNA TGCGCCAGCAGCTTGGCCGAGGGCCCCGCTGAAGCTTTCTTT. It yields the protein CASSLAEGPAEAFF. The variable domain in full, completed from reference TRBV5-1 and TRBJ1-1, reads KAGVTQTPRYLIKTRGQQVTLSCSPISGHRSVSWYQQTPGQGLQFLFEYFSETQRNKGNFPGRFSGRQFSNSRSEMNVSTLELGDSALYLCASSLAEGPAEAFFGQGTRLTVV.

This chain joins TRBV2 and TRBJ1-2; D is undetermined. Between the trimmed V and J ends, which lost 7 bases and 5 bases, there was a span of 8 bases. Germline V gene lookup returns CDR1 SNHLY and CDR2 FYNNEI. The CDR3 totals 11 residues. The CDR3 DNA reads TGTGCCAGCAACGGGGTTTATGGCTACACCTTC. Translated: CASNGVYGYTF.

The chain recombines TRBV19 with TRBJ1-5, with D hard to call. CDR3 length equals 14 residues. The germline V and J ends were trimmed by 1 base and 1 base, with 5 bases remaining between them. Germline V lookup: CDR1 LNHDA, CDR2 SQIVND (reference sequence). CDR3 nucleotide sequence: TGTGCCAGTAGTATAGGCAGAAGCAATCAGCCCCAGCATTTT. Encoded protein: CASSIGRSNQPQHF.

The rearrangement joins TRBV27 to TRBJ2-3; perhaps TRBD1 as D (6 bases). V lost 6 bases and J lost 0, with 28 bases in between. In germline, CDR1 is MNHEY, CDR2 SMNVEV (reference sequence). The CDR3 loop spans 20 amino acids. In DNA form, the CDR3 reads TGTGCCAGCAGGACAGTGGTCGGGGCAGGGGTTCATCACAGCACAGATACGCAGTATTTT. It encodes CASRTVVGAGVHHSTDTQYF.

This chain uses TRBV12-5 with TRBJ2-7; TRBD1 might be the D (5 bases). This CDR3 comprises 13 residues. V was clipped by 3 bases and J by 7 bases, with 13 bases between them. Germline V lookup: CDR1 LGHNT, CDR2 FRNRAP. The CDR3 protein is CASGFQGVGEQYF. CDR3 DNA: TGTGCTAGTGGTTTCCAGGGCGTGGGAGAGCAGTACTTC.

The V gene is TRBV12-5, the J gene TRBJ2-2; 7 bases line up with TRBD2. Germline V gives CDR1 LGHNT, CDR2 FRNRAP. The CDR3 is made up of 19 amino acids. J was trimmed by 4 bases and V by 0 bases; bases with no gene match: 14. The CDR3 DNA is TGTGCTAGTGGTTTGGTAAGGAGCGGGGTCGCTCGCACCACCGGGGAGCTGTTTTTT. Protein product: CASGLVRSGVARTTGELFF.

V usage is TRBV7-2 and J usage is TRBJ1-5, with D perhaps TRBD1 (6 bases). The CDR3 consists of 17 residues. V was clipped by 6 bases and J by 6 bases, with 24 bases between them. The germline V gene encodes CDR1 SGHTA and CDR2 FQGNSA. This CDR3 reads CASSPTGSGAVGQPQHF. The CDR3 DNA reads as TGTGCCAGCAGTCCTACAGGGTCCGGTGCTGTGGGTCAGCCCCAGCATTTT.

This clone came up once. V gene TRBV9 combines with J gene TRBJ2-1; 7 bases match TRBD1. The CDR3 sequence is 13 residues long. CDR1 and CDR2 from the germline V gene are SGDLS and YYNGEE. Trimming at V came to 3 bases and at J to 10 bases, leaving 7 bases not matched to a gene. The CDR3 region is CASSAQGEREQFF. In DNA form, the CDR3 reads TGTGCCAGCAGCGCCCAGGGGGAAAGGGAGCAGTTCTTC.

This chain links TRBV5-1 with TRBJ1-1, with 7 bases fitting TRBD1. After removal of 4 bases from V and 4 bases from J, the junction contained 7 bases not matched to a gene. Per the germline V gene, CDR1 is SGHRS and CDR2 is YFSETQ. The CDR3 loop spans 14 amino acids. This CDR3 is CASSPGTAVTEAFF. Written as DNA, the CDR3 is TGCGCCAGCAGCCCCGGGACAGCAGTCACTGAAGCTTTCTTT.

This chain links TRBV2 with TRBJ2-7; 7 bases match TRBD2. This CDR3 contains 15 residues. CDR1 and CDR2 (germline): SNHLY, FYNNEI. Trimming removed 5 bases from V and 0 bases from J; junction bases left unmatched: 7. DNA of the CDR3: TGTGCCAGCAGTAGATTAGCGGGTAGCTCCTACGAGCAGTACTTC. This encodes CASSRLAGSSYEQYF.

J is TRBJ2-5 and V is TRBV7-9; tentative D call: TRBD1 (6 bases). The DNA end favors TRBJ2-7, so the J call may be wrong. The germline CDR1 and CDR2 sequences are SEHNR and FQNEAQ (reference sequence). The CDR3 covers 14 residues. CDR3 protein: CASSLARTENEQYF. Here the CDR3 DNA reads TGTGCCAGCAGCTTAGCGCGGACAGAAAACGAGCAGTACTTC.